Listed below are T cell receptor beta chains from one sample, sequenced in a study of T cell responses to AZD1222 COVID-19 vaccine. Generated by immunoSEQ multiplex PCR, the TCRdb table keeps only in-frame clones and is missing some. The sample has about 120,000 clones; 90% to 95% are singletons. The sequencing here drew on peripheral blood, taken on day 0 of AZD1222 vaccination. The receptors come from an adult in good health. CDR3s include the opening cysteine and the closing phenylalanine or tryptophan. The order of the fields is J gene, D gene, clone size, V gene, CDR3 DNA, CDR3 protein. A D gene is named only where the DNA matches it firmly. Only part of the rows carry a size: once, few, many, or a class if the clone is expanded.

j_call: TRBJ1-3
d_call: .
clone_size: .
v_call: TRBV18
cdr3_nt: TGTGCCAGCTCACCACCGTCAACAGGGACTGGAAACACCATATATTTT
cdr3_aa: CASSPPSTGTGNTIYF

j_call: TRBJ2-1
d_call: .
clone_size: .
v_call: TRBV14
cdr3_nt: TGTGCCAGCAGCCAAGAAGCGAGACTAACTTTAATTCCCTACAATGAGCAGTTCTTC
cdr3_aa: CASSQEARLTLIPYNEQFF

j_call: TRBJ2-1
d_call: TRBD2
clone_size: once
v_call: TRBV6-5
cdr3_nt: TGTGCCAGTAGCGGGAGGGATGAGCAGTTCTTC
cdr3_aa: CASSGRDEQFF

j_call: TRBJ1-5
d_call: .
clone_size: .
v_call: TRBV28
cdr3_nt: TGTGCCAGCAGGGGCGACCGCGATCAGCCCCAGCATTTT
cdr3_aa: CASRGDRDQPQHF

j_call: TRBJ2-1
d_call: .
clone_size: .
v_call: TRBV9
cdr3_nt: TGTGCCAGCAGCGTCCTACCGGGACCCCCAAGTGAGCAGTTCTTC
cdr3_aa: CASSVLPGPPSEQFF

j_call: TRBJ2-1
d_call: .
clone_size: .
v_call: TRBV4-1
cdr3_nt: TGCGCCAGCAGCTTGAACCCGGGTAATGAGCAGTTCTTC
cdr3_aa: CASSLNPGNEQFF

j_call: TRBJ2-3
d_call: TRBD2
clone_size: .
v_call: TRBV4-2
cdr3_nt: TGTGCCAGCAGCCAAGCTAGCGGTACTAGCACAGATACGCAGTATTTT
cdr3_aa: CASSQASGTSTDTQYF

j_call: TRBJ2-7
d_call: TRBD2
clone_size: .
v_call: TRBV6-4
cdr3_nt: TGTGCCAGCAGTAGTGTAGCGGGAGGGATCTACGAGCAGTACTTC
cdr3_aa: CASSSVAGGIYEQYF

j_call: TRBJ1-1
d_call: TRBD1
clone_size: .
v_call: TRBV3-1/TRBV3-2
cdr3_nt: TGTGCCAGCAGCGACCGGGGACAGGCCACTGAAGCTTTCTTT
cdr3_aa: CASSDRGQATEAFF

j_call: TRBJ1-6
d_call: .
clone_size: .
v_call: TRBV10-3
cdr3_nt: TGTGCCATCAGTGAGTCCTCGGTTTCGGGTTCACCCCTCCACTTT
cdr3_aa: CAISESSVSGSPLHF

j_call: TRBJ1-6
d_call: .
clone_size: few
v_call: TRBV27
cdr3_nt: TGTGCCAGCAGCCAAACCGCCGACTTAGGAATTTCACCCCTCCACTTT
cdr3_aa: CASSQTADLGISPLHF

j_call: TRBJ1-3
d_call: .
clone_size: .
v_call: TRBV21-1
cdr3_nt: TGTGCCAGCACCAAGCACCACTCGAGACGGGGGTGGGACACCATATATTTT
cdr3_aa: CASTKHHSRRGWDTIYF

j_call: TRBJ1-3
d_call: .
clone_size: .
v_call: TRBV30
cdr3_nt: TGTGCCTGGAGTCTTCAAGGAAACACCATATATTTT
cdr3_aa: CAWSLQGNTIYF

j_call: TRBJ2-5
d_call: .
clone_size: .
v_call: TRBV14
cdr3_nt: TGTGCCAGCAGCCAAGCCGGGCTCCAACAAGAGACCCAGTACTTC
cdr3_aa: CASSQAGLQQETQYF

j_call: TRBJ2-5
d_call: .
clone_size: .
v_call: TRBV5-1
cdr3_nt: TGCGCCAGCAGCTGGGCCATCCAAGGTGGGACCCAGTACTTC
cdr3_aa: CASSWAIQGGTQYF

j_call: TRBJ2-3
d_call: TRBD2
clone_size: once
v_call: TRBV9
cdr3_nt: TGTGCCAGCAGCCGAACTAGCGGGAGTGGAGTACATACGCAGTATTTT
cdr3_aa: CASSRTSGSGVHTQYF

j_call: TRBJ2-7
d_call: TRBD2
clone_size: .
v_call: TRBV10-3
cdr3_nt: TGTGCCACCACCGTTCGGTTCCGTCTAGCGGGAATTGACAACGAGCAGTACTTC
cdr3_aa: CATTVRFRLAGIDNEQYF

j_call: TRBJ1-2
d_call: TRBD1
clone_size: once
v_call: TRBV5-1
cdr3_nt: TGCGCCAGCAGCTATGGACAGGGCGGCTACACCTTC
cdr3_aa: CASSYGQGGYTF

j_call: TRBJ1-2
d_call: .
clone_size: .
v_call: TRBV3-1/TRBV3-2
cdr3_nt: TGTGCCAGCAGCCGCAGGGACGGTGGCTACACCTTC
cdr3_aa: CASSRRDGGYTF

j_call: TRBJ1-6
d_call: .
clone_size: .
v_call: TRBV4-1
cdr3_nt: TGCGCCAGCAGCCAAGAAGGTCTGGGACGTAATTCACCCCTCCACTTT
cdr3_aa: CASSQEGLGRNSPLHF

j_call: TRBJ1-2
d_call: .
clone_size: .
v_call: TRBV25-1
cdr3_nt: TGTGCCAGCAGTGAATTTAACAGTCTCCCCTATGGCTACACCTTC
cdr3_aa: CASSEFNSLPYGYTF

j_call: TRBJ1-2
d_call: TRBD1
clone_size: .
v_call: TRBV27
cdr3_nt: TGTGCCAGCAGTTTATTCGGGACAGGGGTCGGCTACACCTTC
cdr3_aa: CASSLFGTGVGYTF

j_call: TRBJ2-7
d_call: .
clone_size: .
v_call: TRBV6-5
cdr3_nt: TGTGCCAGCAGGCGACAGGAGAGCTCCTACGAGCAGTACTTC
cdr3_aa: CASRRQESSYEQYF

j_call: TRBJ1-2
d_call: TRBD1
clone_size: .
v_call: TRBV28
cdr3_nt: TGTGCCAGCAGTTCGACAGGGGGCTATGGCTACACCTTC
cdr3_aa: CASSSTGGYGYTF

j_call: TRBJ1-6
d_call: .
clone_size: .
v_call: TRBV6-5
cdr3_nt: TGTGCCAGCAGTTCCAGGACCGCCTGGAATTCACCCCTCCACTTT
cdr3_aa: CASSSRTAWNSPLHF

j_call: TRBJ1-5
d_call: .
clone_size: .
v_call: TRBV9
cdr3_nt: TGTGCCAGCAGCGTGACGGATAGCAATCAGCCCCAGCATTTT
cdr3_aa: CASSVTDSNQPQHF

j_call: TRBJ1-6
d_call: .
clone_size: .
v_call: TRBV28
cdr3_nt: TGTGCCAGCAGCCTCCCCAGGGTGCGAGGCTCCTATAATTCACCCCTCCACTTT
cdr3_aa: CASSLPRVRGSYNSPLHF

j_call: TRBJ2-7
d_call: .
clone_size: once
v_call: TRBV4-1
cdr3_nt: TGCGCCAGCAGCCCCCTGAGCTCCACCTTCTACGAGCAGTACTTC
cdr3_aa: CASSPLSSTFYEQYF

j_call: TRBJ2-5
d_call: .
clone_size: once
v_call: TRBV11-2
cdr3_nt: TGTGCCAGCAGCTCGAACAGGGGAGGGGGGACCCAGTACTTC
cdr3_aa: CASSSNRGGGTQYF

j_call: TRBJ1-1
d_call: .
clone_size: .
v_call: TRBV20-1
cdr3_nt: TGCAGTGCTCCCCGGACACCTGAAGCTTTCTTT
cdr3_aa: CSAPRTPEAFF

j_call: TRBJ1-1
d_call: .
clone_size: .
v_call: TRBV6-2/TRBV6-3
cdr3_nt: TGTGCCAGCAGTTACGGAACAGGGACAAGAGGGGGGACTGAAGCTTTCTTT
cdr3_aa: CASSYGTGTRGGTEAFF

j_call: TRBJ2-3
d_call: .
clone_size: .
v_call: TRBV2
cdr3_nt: TGTGCCAACGGGGGTCCAGATACGCAGTATTTT
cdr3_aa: CANGGPDTQYF

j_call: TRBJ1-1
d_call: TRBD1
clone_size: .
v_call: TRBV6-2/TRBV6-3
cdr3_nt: TGTGCCAGCAGTTCCAACAGGGGAATGTTGATGAACACTGAAGCTTTCTTT
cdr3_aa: CASSSNRGMLMNTEAFF

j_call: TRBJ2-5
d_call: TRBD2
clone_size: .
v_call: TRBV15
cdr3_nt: TGTGCCGCGGGAGAGCAGGAGACCCAGTACTTC
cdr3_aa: CAAGEQETQYF

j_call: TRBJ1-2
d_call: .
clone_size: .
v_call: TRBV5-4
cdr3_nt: TGTGCCAGCAGCCCCAGGACGGCCTGGGGCTACACCTTC
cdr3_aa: CASSPRTAWGYTF

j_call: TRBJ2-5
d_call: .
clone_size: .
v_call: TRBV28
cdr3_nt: TGTGCCAGCAGGCCGACGCTGACTAGGCCCAAAGAGACCCAGTACTTC
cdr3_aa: CASRPTLTRPKETQYF

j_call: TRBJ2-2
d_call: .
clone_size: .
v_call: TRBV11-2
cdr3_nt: TGTGCCAGCAGCCCAATACGCACCGGGGAGCTGTTTTTT
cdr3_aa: CASSPIRTGELFF

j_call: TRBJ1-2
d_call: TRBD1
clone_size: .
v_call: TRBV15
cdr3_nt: TGTGCCACCAGCAGAGATATGAAGGGGGCGCAGCACGTTCGCTATGGCTACACCTTC
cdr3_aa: CATSRDMKGAQHVRYGYTF

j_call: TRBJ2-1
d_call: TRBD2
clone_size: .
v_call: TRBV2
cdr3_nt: TGTGCCAGCAGTTGGCAGCGGGAGATAGCCTACAATGAGCAGTTCTTC
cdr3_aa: CASSWQREIAYNEQFF

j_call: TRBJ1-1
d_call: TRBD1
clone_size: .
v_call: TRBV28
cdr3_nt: TGTGCAGTTCGGAGCCAGGGGGACACTGAAGCTTTCTTT
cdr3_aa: CAVRSQGDTEAFF

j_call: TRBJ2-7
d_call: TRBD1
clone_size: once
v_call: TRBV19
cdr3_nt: TGTGCCAGTAGTGGGACAGGGTCGAACGAGCAGTACTTC
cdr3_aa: CASSGTGSNEQYF

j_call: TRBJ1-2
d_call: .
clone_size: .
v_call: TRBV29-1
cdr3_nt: TGCAGCGTTGGTTCCAGGGTCCACGGCTACACCTTC
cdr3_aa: CSVGSRVHGYTF

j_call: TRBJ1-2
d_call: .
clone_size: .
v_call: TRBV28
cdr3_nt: TGTGCCAGCAGTCCCGCGGGGCAGGATGGCTACACCTTC
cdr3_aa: CASSPAGQDGYTF

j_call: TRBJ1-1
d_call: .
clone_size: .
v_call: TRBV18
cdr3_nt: TGTGCCAGCTCCCCCTTGCGGGGGGACACTGAAGCTTTCTTT
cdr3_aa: CASSPLRGDTEAFF

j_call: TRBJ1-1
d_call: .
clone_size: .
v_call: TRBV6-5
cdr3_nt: TGTGCCAGCAGTACACAGGGTGTCGGAGCTTTCTTT
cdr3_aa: CASSTQGVGAFF

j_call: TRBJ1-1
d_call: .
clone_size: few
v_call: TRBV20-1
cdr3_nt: TGCAGTGCTCCAGGGAACACTGAAGCTTTCTTT
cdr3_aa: CSAPGNTEAFF

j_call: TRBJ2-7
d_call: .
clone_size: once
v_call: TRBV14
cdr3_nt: TGTGCCAGCAGCCAAAGCGGGAGAGGGGGCTCCGAGCAGTACTTC
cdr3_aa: CASSQSGRGGSEQYF

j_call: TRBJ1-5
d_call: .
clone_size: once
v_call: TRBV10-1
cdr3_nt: TGCGCCATGCTCCCAGGGATATTCGACAATCAGCCCCAGCATTTT
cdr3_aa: CAMLPGIFDNQPQHF

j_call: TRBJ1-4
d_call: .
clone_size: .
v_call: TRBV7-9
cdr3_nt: TGTGCCATCAAGAATGAAAAACTGTTTTTT
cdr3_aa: CAIKNEKLFF

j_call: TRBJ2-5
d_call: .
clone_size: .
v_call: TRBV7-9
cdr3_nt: TGTGCCACCGGAGTCGGGGAGACCCAGTACTTC
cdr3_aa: CATGVGETQYF